The 2 T cell receptor beta chains below all came from one sample that was sequenced in a study of cytomegalovirus exposure and HLA in healthy donors. 13 Jbeta primers and 60 Vbeta primers were used for the PCR. The table came from immunoSEQ multiplex PCR; TCRdb's copy has only in-frame clones and leaves some out. This sample yields around 160,000 clones, of which around three quarters are seen a single time; around 3% belongs to the top ten. The sequenced sample consisted of PBMCs. The receptors shown here come from a man in his forties in good health and CMV-seropositive.

This chain links TRBV28 with TRBJ1-5; TRBD1 matches at 10 bases. The germline V gene encodes CDR1 MDHEN and CDR2 SYDVKM. The CDR3 is 15 residues long. V lost 3 bases, J lost 3 bases, and 2 bases stayed unmatched. The CDR3 region is CASSLDRGTNQPQHF. The CDR3 bases are TGTGCCAGCAGTTTGGACAGGGGGACCAATCAGCCCCAGCATTTT.

The chain is built from TRBV18 and TRBJ1-4, with 9 bases that match TRBD1. CDR3 size: 13 residues. Germline trimming cut 6 bases from V and 8 bases from J; bases unmatched to any gene: 4. The germline V gene has CDR1 KGHSH and CDR2 LQKENI. The DNA of the CDR3 is TGTGCCAGCTCGACCGGACAGGGGGAAAAACTGTTTTTT. Protein sequence: CASSTGQGEKLFF.